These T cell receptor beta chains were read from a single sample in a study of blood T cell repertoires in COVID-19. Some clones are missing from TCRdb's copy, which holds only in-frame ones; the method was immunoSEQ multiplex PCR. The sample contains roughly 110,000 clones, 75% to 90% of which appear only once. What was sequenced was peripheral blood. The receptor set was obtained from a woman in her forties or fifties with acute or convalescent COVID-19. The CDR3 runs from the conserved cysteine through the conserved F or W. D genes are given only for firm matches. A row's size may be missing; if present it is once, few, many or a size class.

CASNIGQKNQETQYF,TGTGCCAGCAATATCGGACAGAAAAACCAAGAGACCCAGTACTTC,TRBJ2-5,TRBV6-5,.,.
CASSKEGASEKLFF,TGTGCCAGCAGCAAGGAGGGGGCGAGTGAAAAACTGTTTTTT,TRBJ1-4,TRBV7-2,.,TRBD1
CASRRDYRSDTQYF,TGTGCCAGCAGGCGGGACTATAGATCAGATACGCAGTATTTT,TRBJ2-3,TRBV28,.,TRBD2
CASVKQGAGSYNEQFF,TGTGCCAGCGTAAAACAGGGGGCTGGCTCCTACAATGAGCAGTTCTTC,TRBJ2-1,TRBV7-8,.,TRBD1
CASSLREGTSGTSYEQYF,TGTGCCAGCAGCTTAAGGGAGGGGACTAGCGGGACCTCCTACGAGCAGTACTTC,TRBJ2-7,TRBV7-2,.,TRBD2
CASSLLQGANYGYTF,TGTGCCAGCAGTTTACTCCAGGGTGCTAACTATGGCTACACCTTC,TRBJ1-2,TRBV28,.,.
CASGPGTGFDPEAFF,TGTGCTAGTGGTCCTGGGACTGGTTTCGACCCTGAAGCTTTCTTT,TRBJ1-1,TRBV12-5,.,.
CASSPGTSGGKTQYF,TGTGCCAGCAGCCCCGGGACTAGCGGGGGTAAGACCCAGTACTTC,TRBJ2-5,TRBV3-1/TRBV3-2,.,TRBD2
CASRPSGQGYTNYGYTF,TGTGCCAGCAGACCCTCGGGACAGGGTTACACTAACTATGGCTACACCTTC,TRBJ1-2,TRBV25-1,.,TRBD1
CATSRGPTGGGVYGYTF,TGTGCCACCAGCCGCGGACCCACAGGGGGAGGAGTCTATGGCTACACCTTC,TRBJ1-2,TRBV15,.,TRBD1
CASSRWRDRTPNSPLHF,TGTGCCAGCAGCCGCTGGCGTGACAGAACGCCTAATTCACCCCTCCACTTT,TRBJ1-6,TRBV28,once,.
CASSPGGSTYNEQFF,TGTGCCAGTAGCCCAGGGGGATCAACCTACAATGAGCAGTTCTTC,TRBJ2-1,TRBV19,.,TRBD1
CASGKLDRSYEQYF,TGTGCCAGCGGAAAACTGGACAGATCCTACGAGCAGTACTTC,TRBJ2-7,TRBV27,.,.
CATRESSYEQYF,TGTGCCACCCGGGAGAGCTCCTACGAGCAGTACTTC,TRBJ2-7,TRBV28,once,.
CASSSEGEWENTIYF,TGTGCCAGCAGTTCCGAGGGGGAATGGGAAAACACCATATATTTT,TRBJ1-3,TRBV6-6,.,.
CASSQEPGGYGYTF,TGCGCCAGCAGCCAAGAGCCGGGTGGGTATGGCTACACCTTC,TRBJ1-2,TRBV4-3,.,.
CASTRTGTNTEAFF,TGTGCCAGCACCAGGACAGGGACGAACACTGAAGCTTTCTTT,TRBJ1-1,TRBV5-4,few,TRBD1
CASSSQGARGDTQYF,TGTGCCAGCAGCTCACAGGGGGCGCGGGGGGATACGCAGTATTTT,TRBJ2-3,TRBV28,.,TRBD1
CASSTSGTGEEKLFF,TGTGCCAGCAGCACCAGTGGGACTGGGGAAGAAAAACTGTTTTTT,TRBJ1-4,TRBV5-4,few,.
CATSEEGNYGYTF,TGCGCCACCTCAGAAGAGGGAAACTATGGCTACACCTTC,TRBJ1-2,TRBV5-1,.,.
CSVPTGGENTEAFF,TGCAGCGTTCCGACTGGGGGGGAGAACACTGAAGCTTTCTTT,TRBJ1-1,TRBV29-1,once,.
CASNYRDQPQHF,TGTGCCAGCAATTACAGGGACCAGCCCCAGCATTTT,TRBJ1-5,TRBV28,once,.
CASSYSPGQGTEAFF,TGTGCCAGCAGTTACTCCCCTGGACAGGGAACTGAAGCTTTCTTT,TRBJ1-1,TRBV6-2/TRBV6-3,.,TRBD1
CASSQDQSVGQPQHF,TGCGCCAGCAGCCAAGATCAATCCGTCGGTCAGCCCCAGCATTTT,TRBJ1-5,TRBV4-3,.,.
CATSDYAGAKQFF,TGTGCCACCAGTGATTATGCTGGGGCCAAACAGTTCTTC,TRBJ2-1,TRBV24-1,.,.
CASSQDPAGGQETQYF,TGTGCCAGCAGCCAAGATCCAGCGGGGGGGCAGGAGACCCAGTACTTC,TRBJ2-5,TRBV3-1/TRBV3-2,.,TRBD2
CASSLTVNTEAFF,TGTGCCAGCAGCTTAACAGTGAACACTGAAGCTTTCTTT,TRBJ1-1,TRBV11-1,.,.
CASSEDLGARGYTF,TGTGCCAGCAGTGAAGACTTAGGGGCCAGGGGCTACACCTTC,TRBJ1-2,TRBV2,.,.
CASSEYGWDRGSEQFF,TGTGCCAGCAGTGAATATGGATGGGACAGAGGCTCTGAGCAGTTCTTC,TRBJ2-1,TRBV25-1,.,TRBD1
CASSRQANYGYTF,TGTGCCAGCAGCAGACAGGCTAACTATGGCTACACCTTC,TRBJ1-2,TRBV28,.,.
CATELGGNQPQHF,TGTGCCACTGAACTTGGGGGGAATCAGCCCCAGCATTTT,TRBJ1-5,TRBV6-5,.,.
CASSFTQIGYTF,TGTGCCAGCAGCTTCACACAGATTGGCTACACCTTC,TRBJ1-2,TRBV7-2,few,.
CAWSPGQNTDTQYF,TGTGCCTGGAGTCCGGGACAGAACACAGATACGCAGTATTTT,TRBJ2-3,TRBV30,.,TRBD1
CASSFRDSVKKLFF,TGTGCCAGCAGCTTCCGGGACTCCGTAAAAAAACTGTTTTTT,TRBJ1-4,TRBV3-1/TRBV3-2,.,.
CASTSGLAGELEQFF,TGTGCCAGCACCTCGGGACTAGCGGGAGAGCTTGAGCAGTTCTTC,TRBJ2-1,TRBV6-5,.,TRBD2
CASSYTADPRYGYTF,TGTGCCAGCAGTTACACAGCCGATCCCCGCTATGGCTACACCTTC,TRBJ1-2,TRBV6-5,.,.
CASYFAAEQYF,TGTGCCAGCTATTTTGCGGCTGAGCAGTACTTC,TRBJ2-7,TRBV6-5,few,.
CATSSRLAGDPGELFF,TGTGCCACCAGCAGCCGACTAGCGGGAGACCCCGGGGAGCTGTTTTTT,TRBJ2-2,TRBV15,.,TRBD2
CASSWGQGENEKLFF,TGTGCCAGCAGTTGGGGACAGGGGGAAAATGAAAAACTGTTTTTT,TRBJ1-4,TRBV6-5,.,TRBD1
CASSGSSYNEQFF,TGCGCCAGCAGTGGGAGCTCCTACAATGAGCAGTTCTTC,TRBJ2-1,TRBV5-1,once,.
CASSRIMEGETQYF,TGTGCCAGCAGTCGCATCATGGAGGGAGAGACCCAGTACTTC,TRBJ2-5,TRBV6-5,.,.
CASRRTGTSGESYEQYF,TGTGCCAGTAGAAGAACCGGGACTAGCGGGGAAAGTTACGAGCAGTACTTC,TRBJ2-7,TRBV19,.,TRBD2
CASSTVDGYTF,TGTGCCAGCAGCACAGTTGATGGCTACACCTTC,TRBJ1-2,TRBV11-2,.,.
CAWSVASSYEQYF,TGTGCCTGGAGTGTTGCGAGCTCCTACGAGCAGTACTTC,TRBJ2-7,TRBV30,few,.
CASSLNSNTEAFF,TGTGCCAGCAGCTTAAACTCTAACACTGAAGCTTTCTTT,TRBJ1-1,TRBV7-3,.,.
CASSEDRDTEAFF,TGTGCCAGCAGTGAAGACCGCGACACTGAAGCTTTCTTT,TRBJ1-1,TRBV6-1,.,.
CASILDRQGYGYTF,TGTGCCAGCATCCTCGACAGGCAGGGCTATGGCTACACCTTC,TRBJ1-2,TRBV2,.,.
CATSAYRGTQYF,TGTGCCACCAGCGCTTACCGAGGGACCCAGTACTTC,TRBJ2-5,TRBV15,once,.
CASTTGRLNTEAFF,TGTGCCAGCACCACAGGCCGCCTGAACACTGAAGCTTTCTTT,TRBJ1-1,TRBV28,.,.
CASSNNNYGYTF,TGTGCCAGCTCAAACAACAACTATGGCTACACCTTC,TRBJ1-2,TRBV18,.,.
CAWSVRSLDTQYF,TGTGCCTGGAGTGTACGGTCCCTAGATACGCAGTATTTT,TRBJ2-3,TRBV30,.,.
CASSQQNSPLHF,TGTGCCAGCAGCCAACAGAATTCACCCCTCCACTTT,TRBJ1-6,TRBV3-1/TRBV3-2,few,.
CASSRDSSYNEQFF,TGTGCCAGCAGCCGGGACAGTTCCTACAATGAGCAGTTCTTC,TRBJ2-1,TRBV11-2,.,TRBD1
CAWRQLNTGELFF,TGTGCCTGGAGGCAACTTAACACCGGGGAGCTGTTTTTT,TRBJ2-2,TRBV30,.,.
CASSLDPGTGPSPFYGYTF,TGTGCCAGCAGCTTAGATCCGGGGACAGGGCCTTCCCCATTTTATGGCTACACCTTC,TRBJ1-2,TRBV11-2,.,TRBD1
CASRRREANEKLFF,TGTGCCAGCAGGAGGAGGGAAGCTAATGAAAAACTGTTTTTT,TRBJ1-4,TRBV5-4,few,.